The 5 T cell receptor beta chains listed next were all sequenced from one sample in a study of PD-1 blockade in classical Hodgkin lymphoma. All trial patients relapsed after autologous stem cell transplantation. Generated by immunoSEQ multiplex PCR, the TCRdb table keeps only in-frame clones and is missing some. Of some 10,000 clones in the sample, approximately 71% are singletons; the top ten hold roughly a tenth. Sequenced here: peripheral blood mononuclear cells (PBMCs), sampled at baseline. These receptor sequences come from a human donor with classical Hodgkin lymphoma.

This clone has just one count. The gene calls are TRBV19 and TRBJ2-2, with D possibly TRBD1 on 6 matching bases. The length of the CDR3 is 15 residues. The V end was cut by 6 bases, the J end by 2 bases, with 13 bases between. Germline CDR1 is LNHDA and CDR2 is SQIVND (reference sequence). For the CDR3, the DNA is TGTGCCAGTAGGGAAGGGGGAGTTAACACCGGGGAGCTGTTTTTT. It codes for CASREGGVNTGELFF.

This clone is medium-sized (0.01 to 0.1%) in the sample. This chain uses TRBV7-2 with TRBJ1-3; D not certain. V lost 1 base to trimming and J lost 0 bases, with 4 bases between them. The germline CDR1 and CDR2 sequences are SGHTA and FQGNSA. The CDR3 is 14 amino acids. The CDR3 is CASSLGRSGNTIYF. The DNA of the CDR3 is TGTGCCAGCAGCTTAGGCCGCTCTGGAAACACCATATATTTT.

V is TRBV19 and J is TRBJ1-6; TRBD1 might be the D (5 bases). This CDR3 region has 16 residues. Per the germline V gene, CDR1 is LNHDA and CDR2 is SQIVND (reference sequence). Trimming removed 3 bases from V and 0 bases from J, with 9 bases in between. CDR3 region: CASSMGGSSYNSPLHF. The CDR3 DNA follows: TGTGCCAGTAGTATGGGGGGGAGCTCCTATAATTCACCCCTCCACTTT.

V and J are TRBV6-1 and TRBJ2-7; 8 bases map to TRBD1. Trimming at V came to 5 bases and at J to 6 bases, leaving 9 bases not matched to a gene. The CDR3 runs to 14 residues. The germline CDR1 and CDR2 sequences are MNHNS and SASEGT. The CDR3 loop is CASSTPGQAGEQYF. The CDR3 DNA reads TGTGCCAGCAGTACCCCGGGACAGGCGGGCGAGCAGTACTTC.

J is TRBJ2-3 and V is TRBV7-2; D call uncertain. Germline CDR1 reads SGHTA; CDR2 reads FQGNSA. The CDR3 is 13 amino acids. Trimming pared 5 bases from V and 1 base from J, leaving 7 bases between. The CDR3 DNA reads TGTGCCAGCAGCCCACCCGGCACAGATACGCAGTATTTT. It codes for CASSPPGTDTQYF.